This T cell receptor (beta chain) was captured by sequencing in a study of T-cell reconstitution after alpha-beta-depleted transplantation in children. The CDR3 is 16 residues long. Germline V gene sequence: CDR1 KGHDR, CDR2 SFDVKD. V trimming: 4 bases; J trimming: 1 base; junction bases outside the gene matches: 4. A note on this clonotype: The antigen is unknown.

TCRbeta library preparation incorporated unique molecular identifiers. MiXCR, applied by TCRdb to the PCR reads, yields one record per CDR3 protein. The table shows roughly 220,000 distinct CDR3 sequences, with roughly 8.3% occurring only once. General observations from the study: Surviving thymic progenitors and recipient T cells were the source of high TCRbeta diversity at day 60 in some patients. One year post-transplant, T-cell counts and diversity were largely derived from T cells produced anew. Expanded graft clones numbering several hundred reportedly gave rise to alpha-beta T cells about two months after transplant.

The TCR sequence derives from a male patient aged 2 to 10 who had a stem cell transplant for acute myeloid leukemia, so the T cells may come from the graft donor. This chain connects TRBV24-1 to TRBJ2-1, with 9 bases lining up with TRBD1. This specimen was PBMCs, mostly from graft donor cells, taken 360 days after TCRalphabeta/CD19-depleted stem cell transplant. DNA for the CDR3: TGTGCCACCAGTGACACCGGGACAGGGTCCTACAATGAGCAGTTCTTC. It codes for CATSDTGTGSYNEQFF.